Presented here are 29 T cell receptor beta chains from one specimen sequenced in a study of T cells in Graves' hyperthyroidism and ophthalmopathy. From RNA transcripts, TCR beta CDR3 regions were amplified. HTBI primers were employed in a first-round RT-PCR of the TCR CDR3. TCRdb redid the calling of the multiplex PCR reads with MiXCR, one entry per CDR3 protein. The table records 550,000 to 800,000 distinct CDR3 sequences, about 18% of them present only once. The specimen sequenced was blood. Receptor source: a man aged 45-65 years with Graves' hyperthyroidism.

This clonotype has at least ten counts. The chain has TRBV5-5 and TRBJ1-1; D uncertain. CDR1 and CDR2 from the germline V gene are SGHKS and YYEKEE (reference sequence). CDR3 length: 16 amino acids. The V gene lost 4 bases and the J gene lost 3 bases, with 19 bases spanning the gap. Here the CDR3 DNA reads TGTGCCAGCAGCGGATACGGGCGCGCCGGGGACACTGAAGCTTTCTTT. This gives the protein CASSGYGRAGDTEAFF.

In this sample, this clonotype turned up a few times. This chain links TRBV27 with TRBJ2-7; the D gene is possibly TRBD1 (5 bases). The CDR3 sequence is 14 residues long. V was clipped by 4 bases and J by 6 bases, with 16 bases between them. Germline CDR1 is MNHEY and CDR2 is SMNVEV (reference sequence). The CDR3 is CASSSTALDCEQYF. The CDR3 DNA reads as TGTGCCAGCAGTTCGACAGCCCTAGACTGCGAGCAGTACTTC.

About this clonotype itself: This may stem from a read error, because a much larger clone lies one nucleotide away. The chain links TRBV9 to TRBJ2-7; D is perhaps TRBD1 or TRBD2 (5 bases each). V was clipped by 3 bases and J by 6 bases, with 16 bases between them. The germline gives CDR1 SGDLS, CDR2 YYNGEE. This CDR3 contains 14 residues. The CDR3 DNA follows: TGTGCCAGCAGCGGGGGGACGGAGGCGGGCGAGCAGTACTTC. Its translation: CASSGGTEAGEQYF.

For the CDR3, the DNA is TGCAGTGCTAGAGATCTAGGGAAAGCCAAAAACATTCAGTACTTC. Protein sequence: CSARDLGKAKNIQYF. V usage is TRBV20-1 and J usage is TRBJ2-4, with D uncertain. The CDR3 runs to 15 residues. Germline V lookup: CDR1 DFQATT, CDR2 SNEGSKA (reference sequence). V lost 0 bases and J 0 bases, leaving 9 bases between the germline ends.

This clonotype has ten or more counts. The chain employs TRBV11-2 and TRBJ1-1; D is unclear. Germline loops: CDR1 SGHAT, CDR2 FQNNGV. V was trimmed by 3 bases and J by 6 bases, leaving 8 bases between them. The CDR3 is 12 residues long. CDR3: CASSLSKPEAFF. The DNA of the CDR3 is TGTGCCAGCAGCTTGAGCAAGCCTGAAGCTTTCTTT.

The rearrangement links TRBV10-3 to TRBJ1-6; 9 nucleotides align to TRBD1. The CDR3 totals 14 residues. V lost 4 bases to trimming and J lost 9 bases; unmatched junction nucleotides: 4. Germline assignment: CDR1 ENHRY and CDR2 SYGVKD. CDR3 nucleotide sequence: TGTGCCATCAGTGGACAGGGGGAGAGTTCACCCCTCCACTTT. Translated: CAISGQGESSPLHF.

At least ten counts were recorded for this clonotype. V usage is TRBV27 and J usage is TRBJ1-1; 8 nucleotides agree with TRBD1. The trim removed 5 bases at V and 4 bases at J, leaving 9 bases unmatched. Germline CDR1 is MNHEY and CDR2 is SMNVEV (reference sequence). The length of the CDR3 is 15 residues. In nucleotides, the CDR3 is TGTGCCAGCAGTCAAGGACAGGGAAGGGGCACTGAAGCTTTCTTT. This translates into CASSQGQGRGTEAFF.

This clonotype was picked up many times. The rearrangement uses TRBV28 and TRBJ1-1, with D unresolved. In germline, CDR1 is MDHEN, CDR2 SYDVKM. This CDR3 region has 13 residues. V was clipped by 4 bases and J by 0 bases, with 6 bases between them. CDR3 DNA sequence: TGTGCCAGCAGTTATGACCTGAACACTGAAGCTTTCTTT. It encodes CASSYDLNTEAFF.

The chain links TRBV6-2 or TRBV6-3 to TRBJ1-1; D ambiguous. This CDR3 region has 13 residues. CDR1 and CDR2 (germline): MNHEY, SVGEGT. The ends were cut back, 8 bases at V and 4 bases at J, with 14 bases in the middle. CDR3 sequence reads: CASGKVQSTEAFF. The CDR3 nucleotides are TGTGCCAGCGGGAAAGTTCAGAGCACTGAAGCTTTCTTT.

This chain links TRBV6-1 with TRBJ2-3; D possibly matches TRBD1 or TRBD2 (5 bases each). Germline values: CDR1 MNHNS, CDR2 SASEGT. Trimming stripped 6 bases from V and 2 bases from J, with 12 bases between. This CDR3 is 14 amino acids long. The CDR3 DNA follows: TGTGCCAGCAGCCGGGACCCACTCACAGATACGCAGTATTTT. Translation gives CASSRDPLTDTQYF.

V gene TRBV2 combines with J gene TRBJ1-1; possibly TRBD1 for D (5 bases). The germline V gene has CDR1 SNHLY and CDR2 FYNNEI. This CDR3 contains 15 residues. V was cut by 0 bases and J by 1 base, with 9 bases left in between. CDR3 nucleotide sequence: TGTGCCAGCAGTGAAGCCGGGGACGGGAACACTGAAGCTTTCTTT. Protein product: CASSEAGDGNTEAFF.

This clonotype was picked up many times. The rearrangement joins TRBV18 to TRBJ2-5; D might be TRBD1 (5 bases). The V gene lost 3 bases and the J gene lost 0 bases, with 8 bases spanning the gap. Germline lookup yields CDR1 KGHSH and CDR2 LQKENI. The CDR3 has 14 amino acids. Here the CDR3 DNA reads TGTGCCAGCTCACCGACAGCTTACCAAGAGACCCAGTACTTC. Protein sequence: CASSPTAYQETQYF.

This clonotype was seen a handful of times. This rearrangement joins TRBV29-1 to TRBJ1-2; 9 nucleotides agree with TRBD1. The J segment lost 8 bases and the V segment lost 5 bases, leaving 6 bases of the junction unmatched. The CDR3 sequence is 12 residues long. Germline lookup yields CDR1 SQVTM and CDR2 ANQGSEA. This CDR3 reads CSVYPGQGGYTF. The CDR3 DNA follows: TGCAGCGTTTATCCGGGACAGGGCGGCTACACCTTC.

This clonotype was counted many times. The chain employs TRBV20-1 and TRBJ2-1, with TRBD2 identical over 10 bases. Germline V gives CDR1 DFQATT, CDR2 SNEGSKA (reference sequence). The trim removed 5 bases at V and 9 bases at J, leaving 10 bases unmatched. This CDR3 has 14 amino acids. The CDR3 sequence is CSALPAGGPTEQFF. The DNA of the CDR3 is TGCAGTGCTCTCCCAGCGGGAGGGCCCACTGAGCAGTTCTTC.

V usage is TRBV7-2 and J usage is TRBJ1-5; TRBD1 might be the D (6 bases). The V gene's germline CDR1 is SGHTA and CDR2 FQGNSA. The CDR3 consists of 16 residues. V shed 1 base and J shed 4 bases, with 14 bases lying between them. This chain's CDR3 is CASSLVSARGNQPQHF. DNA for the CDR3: TGTGCCAGCAGCTTAGTTTCTGCCAGGGGAAATCAGCCCCAGCATTTT.

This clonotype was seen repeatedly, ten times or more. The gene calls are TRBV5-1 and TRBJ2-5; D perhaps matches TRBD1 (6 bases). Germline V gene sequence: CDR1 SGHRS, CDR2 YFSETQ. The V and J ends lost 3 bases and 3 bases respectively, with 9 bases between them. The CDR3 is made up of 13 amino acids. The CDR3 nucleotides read TGCGCCAGCAGCTCAGGGGAGAAAGAGACCCAGTACTTC. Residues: CASSSGEKETQYF.

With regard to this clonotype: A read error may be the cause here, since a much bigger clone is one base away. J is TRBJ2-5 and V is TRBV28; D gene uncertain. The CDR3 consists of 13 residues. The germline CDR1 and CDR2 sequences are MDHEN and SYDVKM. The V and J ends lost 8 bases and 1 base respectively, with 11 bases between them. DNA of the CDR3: TGTGCCAGCTCGGCCAGGATCCAAGAGACCCAGTACTTC. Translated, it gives CASSARIQETQYF.

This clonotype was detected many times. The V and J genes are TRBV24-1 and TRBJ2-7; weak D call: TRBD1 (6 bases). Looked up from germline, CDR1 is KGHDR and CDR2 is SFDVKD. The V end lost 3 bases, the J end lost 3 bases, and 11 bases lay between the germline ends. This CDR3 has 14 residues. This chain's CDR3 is CATSDQQGNYEQYF. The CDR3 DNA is TGTGCCACCAGTGATCAACAGGGCAACTACGAGCAGTACTTC.

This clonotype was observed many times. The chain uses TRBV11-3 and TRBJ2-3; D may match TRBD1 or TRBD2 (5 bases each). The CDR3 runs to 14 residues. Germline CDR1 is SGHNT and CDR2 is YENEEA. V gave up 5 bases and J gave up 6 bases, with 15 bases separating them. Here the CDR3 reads CASSLARGSDTQYF. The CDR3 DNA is TGTGCCAGCAGCCTAGCAAGGGGATCCGATACGCAGTATTTT.

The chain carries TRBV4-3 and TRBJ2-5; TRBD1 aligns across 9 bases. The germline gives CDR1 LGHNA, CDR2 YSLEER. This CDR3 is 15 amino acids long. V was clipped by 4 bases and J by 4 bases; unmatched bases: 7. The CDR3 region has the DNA TGCGCCAGCAGCCGCGGACAGGGGCCAGGAGAGACCCAGTACTTC. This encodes CASSRGQGPGETQYF.

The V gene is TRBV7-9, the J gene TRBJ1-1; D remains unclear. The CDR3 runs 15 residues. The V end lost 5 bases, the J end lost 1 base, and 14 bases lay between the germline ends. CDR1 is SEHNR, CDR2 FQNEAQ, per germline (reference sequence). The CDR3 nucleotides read TGTGCCAGCAGCCTAAGACGGTTACCGAACACTGAAGCTTTCTTT. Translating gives CASSLRRLPNTEAFF.

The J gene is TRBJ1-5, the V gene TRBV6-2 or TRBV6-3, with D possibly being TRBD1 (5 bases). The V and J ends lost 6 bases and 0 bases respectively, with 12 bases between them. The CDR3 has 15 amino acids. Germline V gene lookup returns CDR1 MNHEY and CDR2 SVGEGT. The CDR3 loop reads CASRKGRISNQPQHF. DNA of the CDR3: TGTGCCAGCAGAAAGGGACGGATTAGCAATCAGCCCCAGCATTTT.

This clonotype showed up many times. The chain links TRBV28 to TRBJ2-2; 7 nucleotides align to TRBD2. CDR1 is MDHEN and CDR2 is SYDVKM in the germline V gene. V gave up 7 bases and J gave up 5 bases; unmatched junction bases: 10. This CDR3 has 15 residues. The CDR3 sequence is CASINREVPTGELFF. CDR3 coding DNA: TGTGCCAGCATCAATCGGGAGGTGCCGACCGGGGAGCTGTTTTTT.

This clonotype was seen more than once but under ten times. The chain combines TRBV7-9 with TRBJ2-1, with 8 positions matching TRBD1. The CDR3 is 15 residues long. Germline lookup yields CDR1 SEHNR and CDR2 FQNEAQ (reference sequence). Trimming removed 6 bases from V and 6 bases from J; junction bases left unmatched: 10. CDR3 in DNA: TGTGCCAGCAGTCCTACAGGGGGATATGGCAATGAGCAGTTCTTC. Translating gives CASSPTGGYGNEQFF.

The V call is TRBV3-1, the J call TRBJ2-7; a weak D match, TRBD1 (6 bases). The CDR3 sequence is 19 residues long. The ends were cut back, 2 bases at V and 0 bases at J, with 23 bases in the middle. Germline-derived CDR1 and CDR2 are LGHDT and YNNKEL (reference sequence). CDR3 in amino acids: CASSQSRGLWPRGSYEQYF. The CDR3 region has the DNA TGTGCCAGCAGCCAATCAAGGGGGTTGTGGCCTCGAGGCTCCTACGAGCAGTACTTC.

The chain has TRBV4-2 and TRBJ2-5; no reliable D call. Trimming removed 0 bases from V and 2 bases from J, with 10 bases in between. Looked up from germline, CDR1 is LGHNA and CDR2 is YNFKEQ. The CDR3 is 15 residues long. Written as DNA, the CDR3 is TGTGCCAGCAGCCAAGATGTCGGCAAGCAAGAGACCCAGTACTTC. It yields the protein CASSQDVGKQETQYF.

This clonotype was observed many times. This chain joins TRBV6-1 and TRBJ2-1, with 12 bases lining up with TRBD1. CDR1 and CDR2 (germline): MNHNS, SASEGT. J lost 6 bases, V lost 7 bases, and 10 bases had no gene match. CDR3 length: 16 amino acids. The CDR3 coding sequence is TGTGCCAGCAACCGACCTGGGACAGGGGGCTTCAATGAGCAGTTCTTC. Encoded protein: CASNRPGTGGFNEQFF.

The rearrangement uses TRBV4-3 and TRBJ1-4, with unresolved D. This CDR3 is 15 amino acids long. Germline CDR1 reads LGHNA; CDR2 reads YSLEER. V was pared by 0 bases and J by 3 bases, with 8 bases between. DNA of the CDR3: TGCGCCAGCAGCCAAGACCAGAACCCTAATGAAAAACTGTTTTTT. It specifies CASSQDQNPNEKLFF.

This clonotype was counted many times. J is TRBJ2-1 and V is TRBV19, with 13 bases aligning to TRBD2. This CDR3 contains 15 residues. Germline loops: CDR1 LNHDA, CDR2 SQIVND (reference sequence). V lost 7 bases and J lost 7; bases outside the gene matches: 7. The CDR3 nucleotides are TGTGCCAGTACCATACTAGCGGGAGGGCATAATGAGCAGTTCTTC. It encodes CASTILAGGHNEQFF.